Listed here are 11 T cell receptor beta chains from one sample, sequenced in a study of blood T cell repertoires in COVID-19. Clones were read by immunoSEQ multiplex PCR, and TCRdb kept only the in-frame ones, dropping some. The data contain around 92,000 clones, around 83% of them singletons. The sequenced material came from peripheral blood. The receptors were gathered from a woman aged 55-69 years in a cohort sampled during active or convalescent COVID-19.

The chain has TRBV7-9 and TRBJ2-5, with 8 bases identical to TRBD1. The CDR3 runs to 15 residues. V shed 1 base, J shed 0 bases, and the junction held 1 base outside the gene matches. CDR1 is SEHNR, CDR2 FQNEAQ, per germline (reference sequence). The CDR3 loop is CASSLGDRNQETQYF. CDR3 bases: TGTGCCAGCAGCTTAGGGGACAGGAACCAAGAGACCCAGTACTTC.

This chain uses TRBV5-5 with TRBJ1-4; 10 bases line up with TRBD1. Per the germline V gene, CDR1 is SGHKS and CDR2 is YYEKEE (reference sequence). The CDR3 length is 15 residues. Trimming cost V 3 bases and J 8 bases; bases outside gene matches: 7. The CDR3 loop is CASSSRQGAREKLFF. The CDR3 nucleotides read TGTGCCAGCAGCTCTAGACAGGGGGCCAGGGAAAAACTGTTTTTT. Combining the CDR3 with reference TRBV5-5 and TRBJ1-4 gives the whole variable domain DAGVTQSPTHLIKTRGQQVTLRCSPISGHKSVSWYQQVLGQGPQFIFQYYEKEERGRGNFPDRFSARQFPNYSSELNVNALLLGDSALYLCASSSRQGAREKLFFGSGTQLSVL.

This rearrangement joins TRBV6-5 to TRBJ1-6; D unclear. Trimming took off 6 bases at V and 7 bases at J, with 10 bases between the two ends. The CDR3 length is 13 residues. In germline, CDR1 is MNHEY, CDR2 SVGAGI. Here the CDR3 DNA reads TGTGCCAGCAGCCGGAGGGAAAATTCACCCCTCCACTTT. Protein sequence: CASSRRENSPLHF.

The chain combines TRBV6-6 with TRBJ1-2, with D unclear. Germline CDR1 MNHNY, CDR2 SVGAGI (reference sequence). Trimming pared 7 bases from V and 3 bases from J, leaving 15 bases between. There are 14 residues in the CDR3. The CDR3 sequence: CASTPRTDYYGYTF. The CDR3 DNA is TGTGCCAGCACCCCCCGGACGGACTACTATGGCTACACCTTC.

The rearrangement links TRBV5-1 to TRBJ2-1, with D possibly matching TRBD2 (6 bases). From germline, CDR1 is SGHRS and CDR2 YFSETQ. The CDR3 has 16 amino acids. V was shortened by 2 bases and J by 0 bases, with 12 bases between the two germline ends. The chain's CDR3 is CASSFRGESSYNEQFF. The CDR3 nucleotides read TGCGCCAGCAGCTTTCGCGGGGAAAGCTCCTACAATGAGCAGTTCTTC.

This sequence joins TRBV6-5 and TRBJ2-1, with 9 bases aligning to TRBD2. Germline trimming cut 6 bases from V and 12 bases from J; bases unmatched to any gene: 12. Germline V gene lookup returns CDR1 MNHEY and CDR2 SVGAGI. This CDR3 has 14 residues. The CDR3 sequence: CASREAGGPSGQFF. The DNA for the CDR3 is TGTGCCAGCAGAGAGGCGGGAGGGCCCTCGGGGCAGTTCTTC.

The rearrangement uses TRBV5-6 and TRBJ2-7; a possible D gene is TRBD2 (6 bases). V was cut by 1 base and J by 0 bases, with 11 bases left in between. The CDR3 totals 15 residues. Germline CDR1 and CDR2: SGHDT and YYEEEE. CDR3 loop: CASSLMGGYSYEQYF. The CDR3 DNA is TGTGCCAGCAGCTTGATGGGGGGATACTCCTACGAGCAGTACTTC.

The CDR3 DNA sequence: TGCGCCAGCAGCTGGAGTACGGGAGGTCAAAGCCGGGAGCTGTTTTTT. It translates to CASSWSTGGQSRELFF. The chain uses TRBV5-1 and TRBJ2-2; 7 bases fit TRBD2. Germline loops: CDR1 SGHRS, CDR2 YFSETQ. V lost 3 bases to trimming and J lost 9 bases; unmatched junction nucleotides: 14. This CDR3 comprises 16 residues.

V usage is TRBV19 and J usage is TRBJ1-5; D call uncertain. Germline-derived CDR1 and CDR2 are LNHDA and SQIVND (reference sequence). V dropped 6 bases and J dropped 0 bases, with 6 bases sitting between them. This CDR3 region has 13 residues. The CDR3 loop is CASRSYSNQPQHF. DNA of the CDR3: TGTGCCAGTAGAAGCTATAGCAATCAGCCCCAGCATTTT.

The chain combines TRBV5-1 with TRBJ2-3, with TRBD2 matching over 13 bases. Germline V gene lookup returns CDR1 SGHRS and CDR2 YFSETQ. This CDR3 is built from 15 residues. V was pared by 4 bases and J by 4 bases, with 3 bases of the junction left unmatched. CDR3 region: CASSRTSGRADTQYF. In DNA form, the CDR3 reads TGCGCCAGCAGCCGGACTAGCGGGAGAGCAGATACGCAGTATTTT.

J is TRBJ1-6 and V is TRBV5-8, with 9 positions matching TRBD1. V shed 4 bases, J shed 6 bases, and the junction held 2 bases outside the gene matches. CDR1 and CDR2 (germline): SGHTS, YDEGEE. This CDR3 has 14 residues. For the CDR3, the DNA is TGTGCCAGCAGCCGGACAGGGGCTAATTCACCCCTCCACTTT. It codes for CASSRTGANSPLHF.